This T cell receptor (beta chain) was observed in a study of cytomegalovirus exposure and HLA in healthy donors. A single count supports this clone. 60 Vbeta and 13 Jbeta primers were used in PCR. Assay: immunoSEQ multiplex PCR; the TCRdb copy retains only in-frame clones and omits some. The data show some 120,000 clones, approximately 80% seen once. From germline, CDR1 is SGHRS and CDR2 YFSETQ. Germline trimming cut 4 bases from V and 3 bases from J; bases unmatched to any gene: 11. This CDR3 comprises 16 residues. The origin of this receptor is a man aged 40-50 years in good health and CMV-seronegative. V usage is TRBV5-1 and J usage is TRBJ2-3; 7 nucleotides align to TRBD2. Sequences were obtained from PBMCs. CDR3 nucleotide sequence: TGCGCCAGCAGCAGGCTAGCGGCAGCTGCAACAGATACGCAGTATTTT. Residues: CASSRLAAAATDTQYF.